The 9 T cell receptor beta chains below were found in one sample sequenced in a study of CD8+CD57+ T cells in acquired aplastic anemia. Genomic DNA, the template, was used for profiling of the TCR beta VDJ and CDR3. Each CDR3 protein is one row after TCRdb ran MiXCR on the reads. Among about 81,000 distinct CDR3 sequences listed, under 50% were seen once. Specimen: sorted CD4+, CD8+, or CD8+CD57+ T cells (not recorded which) from PBMCs. Receptors originate from a human donor in good health, serving as a control.

This clonotype occurred many times. The V call is TRBV20-1, the J call TRBJ2-1, with 8 bases identical to TRBD2. The CDR3 covers 15 residues. Looked up from germline, CDR1 is DFQATT and CDR2 is SNEGSKA (reference sequence). The trim removed 4 bases at V and 0 bases at J, leaving 5 bases unmatched. CDR3 bases: TGCAGTGCTACATTGAGCGGGAGCTCCTACAATGAGCAGTTCTTC. Translation gives CSATLSGSSYNEQFF.

This clonotype was picked up many times. The chain couples TRBV2 to TRBJ1-2, with no clear D. V was cut by 7 bases and J by 8 bases, with 14 bases left in between. This CDR3 has 12 amino acids. Germline loops: CDR1 SNHLY, CDR2 FYNNEI. Here the CDR3 reads CASTGSGRGYTF. CDR3 bases: TGTGCCAGCACTGGGAGTGGTCGAGGCTACACCTTC.

As regards this clonotype: This may arise from a read error, as a much more abundant clone is one base away. The chain is built from TRBV4-1 and TRBJ1-3; D gene ambiguous. This CDR3 has 11 amino acids. Germline-derived CDR1 and CDR2 are MGHRA and YSYEKL. V was cut by 6 bases and J by 9 bases, with 9 bases left in between. The CDR3 sequence is CASREGLTIYF. The CDR3 DNA reads TGCGCCAGCAGGGAGGGCCTCACCATATATTTT.

This chain joins TRBV6-1 and TRBJ1-5; D gene uncertain. In germline, CDR1 is MNHNS, CDR2 SASEGT. V lost 7 bases to trimming and J lost 6 bases, with 19 bases between them. CDR3 size: 15 residues. In DNA, the CDR3 is TGTGCCAGCACCACAGCCGCTCGGGATAGTCAGCCCCAGCATTTT. It encodes CASTTAARDSQPQHF.

This clonotype was counted ten times or more. The rearrangement links TRBV25-1 to TRBJ2-3; the D gene is possibly TRBD1 (5 bases). CDR1 MGHDK and CDR2 SYGVNS come from the germline V gene. V was cut by 6 bases and J by 4 bases, with 20 bases left in between. This CDR3 is built from 16 residues. This CDR3 is CASRGTNRRRADTQYF. CDR3 bases: TGTGCCAGCAGGGGTACTAACAGGCGACGGGCAGATACGCAGTATTTT. Looking up the rest from reference TRBV25-1 and TRBJ2-3 gives the full variable domain: EADIYQTPRYLVIGTGKKITLECSQTMGHDKMYWYQQDPGMELHLIHYSYGVNSTEKGDLSSESTVSRIRTEHFPLTLESARPSHTSQYLCASRGTNRRRADTQYFGPGTRLTVL.

This clonotype was seen repeatedly, ten times or more. This chain uses TRBV20-1 with TRBJ2-7; 9 bases match TRBD2. Per the germline V gene, CDR1 is DFQATT and CDR2 is SNEGSKA (reference sequence). This CDR3 is 14 amino acids long. The V gene end was trimmed by 1 base and the J gene end by 3 bases; junction bases not matched to a gene: 4. This CDR3 is CSARVGTSSYEQYF. The CDR3 DNA is TGCAGTGCTAGAGTCGGGACTAGCAGCTACGAGCAGTACTTC.

The V call is TRBV7-2, the J call TRBJ2-7, with D perhaps matching TRBD2 (7 bases). The CDR3 runs 16 residues. CDR1 and CDR2 (germline): SGHTA, FQGNSA. With 5 bases removed from V and 2 bases from J, the gap between germline ends came to 19 bases. CDR3 sequence reads: CASSLRGAGATYEQYF. The DNA of the CDR3 is TGTGCCAGCAGCCTAAGGGGGGCGGGAGCGACCTACGAGCAGTACTTC.

This rearrangement joins TRBV20-1 to TRBJ2-3; D remains ambiguous. Trimming took 3 bases from V and 2 from J, leaving 9 bases between them. The CDR3 is 13 residues long. Per germline, CDR1 DFQATT and CDR2 SNEGSKA (reference sequence). DNA of the CDR3: TGCAGTGCTAGGTGGGGAACCACAGATACGCAGTATTTT. Residues: CSARWGTTDTQYF.

The chain combines TRBV11-2 with TRBJ1-2; D unclear. Trimming left V 3 bases short and J 5 bases short, with 10 bases between. Germline-derived CDR1 and CDR2 are SGHAT and FQNNGV. The CDR3 runs to 13 residues. The CDR3 here is CASSFAGAYGYTF. In DNA form, the CDR3 reads TGTGCCAGCAGCTTTGCCGGTGCTTATGGCTACACCTTC.